Each of the 30 T cell receptor beta chains below was sequenced from the same sample in a study of blood T cell repertoires in COVID-19. Clones were read by immunoSEQ multiplex PCR, and TCRdb kept only the in-frame ones, dropping some. This table has some 400,000 clones, about 90% appearing once. The sample consisted of peripheral blood. The receptor set was obtained from a man aged 18 to 30 with active or convalescent COVID-19.

This chain uses TRBV6-5 with TRBJ2-6; D call uncertain. The ends were cut back, 0 bases at V and 0 bases at J, with 6 bases in the middle. CDR3 length: 16 amino acids. Germline CDR1 MNHEY, CDR2 SVGAGI. CDR3 sequence reads: CASSYSWASGANVLTF. The CDR3 DNA is TGTGCCAGCAGTTACTCGTGGGCCTCTGGGGCCAACGTCCTGACTTTC.

The chain combines TRBV12-3 or TRBV12-4 with TRBJ2-7; possibly TRBD2 for D (5 bases). This CDR3 comprises 12 residues. The V and J ends lost 2 bases and 5 bases respectively, with 7 bases between them. CDR3 sequence (DNA): TGTGCCAGCAGTTTACGAGGGAACGAGCAGTACTTC. Translating it yields CASSLRGNEQYF.

The chain carries TRBV9 and TRBJ1-1; no clear D. The V end lost 0 bases, the J end lost 10 bases, and 13 bases lay between the germline ends. The CDR3 length is 13 residues. Germline V CDR1 and CDR2: SGDLS, YYNGEE. The CDR3 DNA follows: TGTGCCAGCAGCGTAGGGAGGGAAAAGGTAGCTTTCTTT. This sequence encodes CASSVGREKVAFF. The variable domain in full, with the rest retrieved from reference TRBV9 and TRBJ1-1, is DSGVTQTPKHLITATGQRVTLRCSPRSGDLSVYWYQQSLDQGLQFLIQYYNGEERAKGNILERFSAQQFPDLHSELNLSSLELGDSALYFCASSVGREKVAFFGQGTRLTVV.

The DNA for the CDR3 is TGTGCCAGCAGCTTAAGCGTGGAGCAGTTCTTC. It encodes CASSLSVEQFF. The chain links TRBV7-2 to TRBJ2-1; no firm D call. The CDR3 sequence is 11 residues long. Trimming stripped 2 bases from V and 10 bases from J, with 6 bases between. Germline CDR1 SGHTA, CDR2 FQGNSA.

This chain joins TRBV10-1 and TRBJ2-7, with 7 nucleotides matching TRBD1. The J segment lost 3 bases and the V segment lost 6 bases, leaving 11 bases of the junction unmatched. CDR3 length: 15 amino acids. Germline CDR1 is WNHNN and CDR2 is SYGVQD (reference sequence). CDR3 protein: CASRTPGQNNYEQYF. The CDR3 coding sequence is TGCGCCAGCAGGACGCCGGGACAGAACAACTACGAGCAGTACTTC.

The V and J genes are TRBV29-1 and TRBJ1-2; 7 nucleotides agree with TRBD1. This CDR3 region has 12 residues. From germline, CDR1 is SQVTM and CDR2 ANQGSEA. The V gene end was trimmed by 4 bases and the J gene end by 7 bases; junction bases not matched to a gene: 6. Here the CDR3 reads CSVGQGLAGYTF. The CDR3, as DNA: TGCAGCGTTGGACAGGGACTGGCTGGCTACACCTTC.

The rearrangement joins TRBV11-2 to TRBJ2-1; 12 nucleotides agree with TRBD2. The CDR3 is made up of 15 amino acids. V gave up 3 bases and J gave up 6 bases; unmatched junction bases: 3. CDR1 is SGHAT and CDR2 is FQNNGV in the germline V gene. In DNA form, the CDR3 reads TGTGCCAGCAGCTTCACTAGCGGGGGGACCAATGAGCAGTTCTTC. Protein product: CASSFTSGGTNEQFF.

This chain links TRBV7-3 with TRBJ2-2; 9 bases fit TRBD1. Germline lookup yields CDR1 SGHTA and CDR2 FQGTGA. The CDR3 spans 14 residues. V lost 5 bases, J lost 7 bases, and 5 bases stayed unmatched. The CDR3 here is CASSTQGASGELFF. The DNA for the CDR3 is TGTGCCAGCAGCACACAGGGGGCAAGCGGGGAGCTGTTTTTT. Variable domain in full (rest from reference TRBV7-3 and TRBJ2-2): GAGVSQTPSNKVTEKGKYVELRCDPISGHTALYWYRQSLGQGPEFLIYFQGTGAADDSGLPNDRFFAVRPEGSVSTLKIQRTERGDSAVYLCASSTQGASGELFFGEGSRLTVL.

The genes are TRBV7-9 and TRBJ2-2, with D uncertain. V shed 3 bases and J shed 7 bases, with 9 bases lying between them. CDR1 is SEHNR and CDR2 is FQNEAQ in the germline V gene (reference sequence). The CDR3 has 13 amino acids. The CDR3: CASSFTTVGELFF. DNA for the CDR3: TGTGCCAGCAGCTTTACCACAGTCGGGGAGCTGTTTTTT. The whole variable domain, filled in from reference TRBV7-9 and TRBJ2-2, reads DTGVSQNPRHKITKRGQNVTFRCDPISEHNRLYWYRQTLGQGPEFLTYFQNEAQLEKSRLLSDRFSAERPKGSFSTLEIQRTEQGDSAMYLCASSFTTVGELFFGEGSRLTVL.

The chain has TRBV9 and TRBJ2-3; maybe TRBD2 (5 bases). Germline CDR1 reads SGDLS; CDR2 reads YYNGEE. Trimming removed 3 bases from V and 2 bases from J, with 13 bases in between. CDR3 length equals 15 residues. CDR3 in DNA: TGTGCCAGCAGCGCCACTAGTAACCCCACAGATACGCAGTATTTT. It codes for CASSATSNPTDTQYF.

V is TRBV5-1 and J is TRBJ1-2; 7 bases are a match to TRBD1. Germline CDR1 reads SGHRS; CDR2 reads YFSETQ. This CDR3 contains 15 residues. J was trimmed by 8 bases and V by 1 base; bases with no gene match: 11. The CDR3 bases are TGCGCCAGCAGCTTGAGAACGACAGGGTTACAAGGCTACACCTTC. Translation gives CASSLRTTGLQGYTF.

This clone showed up just once. The V and J genes are TRBV5-6 and TRBJ1-6; D may be TRBD1 (5 bases). Per germline, CDR1 SGHDT and CDR2 YYEEEE. This CDR3 has 15 residues. Trimming pared 1 base from V and 6 bases from J, leaving 11 bases between. DNA of the CDR3: TGTGCCAGCAGCTTGCCGGGGGGAGTTAATTCACCCCTCCACTTT. It specifies CASSLPGGVNSPLHF.

The rearrangement joins TRBV15 to TRBJ2-1; D gene ambiguous. CDR3 length equals 15 residues. The germline V gene encodes CDR1 LNHNV and CDR2 YYDKDF (reference sequence). V lost 2 bases and J 8 bases, leaving 16 bases between the germline ends. The CDR3: CATSRSLSRGDEQFF. The CDR3 DNA reads TGTGCCACCAGCAGATCATTAAGCCGCGGCGATGAGCAGTTCTTC. Together with reference TRBV15 and TRBJ2-1, the CDR3 gives the full variable domain: DAMVIQNPRYQVTQFGKPVTLSCSQTLNHNVMYWYQQKSSQAPKLLFHYYDKDFNNEADTPDNFQSRRPNTSFCFLDIRSPGLGDTAMYLCATSRSLSRGDEQFFGPGTRLTVL.

The V gene is TRBV7-2, the J gene TRBJ1-1; possibly TRBD1 for D (5 bases). CDR3 length equals 15 residues. The ends were cut back, 5 bases at V and 7 bases at J, with 20 bases in the middle. Germline V gene lookup returns CDR1 SGHTA and CDR2 FQGNSA. The CDR3 protein is CASSRGGAGGVEAFF. Written as DNA, the CDR3 is TGTGCCAGCAGCCGCGGTGGGGCCGGGGGGGTTGAAGCTTTCTTT.

V usage is TRBV7-2 and J usage is TRBJ2-7; 8 bases are a match to TRBD1. CDR1 is SGHTA and CDR2 is FQGNSA in the germline V gene. This CDR3 has 15 residues. Trimming removed 0 bases from V and 4 bases from J; junction bases left unmatched: 5. DNA of the CDR3: TGTGCCAGCAGCTTAGCACCGACAGGGGCGTACGAGCAGTACTTC. It yields the protein CASSLAPTGAYEQYF.

The rearrangement uses TRBV7-9 and TRBJ1-6, with no clear D. This CDR3 is built from 16 residues. The V and J ends lost 1 base and 0 bases respectively, with 7 bases between them. CDR1 is SEHNR, CDR2 FQNEAQ, per germline (reference sequence). This CDR3 reads CASSLERASYNSPLHF. Written as DNA, the CDR3 is TGTGCCAGCAGCTTAGAGCGAGCCTCCTATAATTCACCCCTCCACTTT.

This clone came up once. The chain is built from TRBV20-1 and TRBJ1-1; D remains unclear. This CDR3 region has 10 residues. Germline CDR1 DFQATT, CDR2 SNEGSKA (reference sequence). Trimming left V 3 bases short and J 10 bases short, with 9 bases between. The CDR3 protein is CSASRIVAFF. The DNA of the CDR3 is TGCAGTGCTAGCAGAATCGTAGCTTTCTTT.

This rearrangement joins TRBV19 to TRBJ1-1; 8 bases map to TRBD1. This CDR3 region has 16 residues. Germline V gene lookup returns CDR1 LNHDA and CDR2 SQIVND (reference sequence). The ends lost 1 base at V and 1 base at J; junction bases unmatched: 5. This CDR3 reads CASSIGGQVWNTEAFF. The CDR3 DNA is TGTGCCAGTAGTATAGGGGGACAGGTTTGGAACACTGAAGCTTTCTTT.

A remark on this clone: Other nucleotide sequences in the sample specify the same CDR3. This chain connects TRBV12-3 or TRBV12-4 to TRBJ2-7; no clear D. CDR3 size: 12 residues. V shed 3 bases and J shed 2 bases, with 5 bases lying between them. CDR3 loop: CASSFQAYEQYF. DNA of the CDR3: TGTGCCAGCAGTTTCCAGGCCTACGAGCAGTACTTC.

This clone was seen just once. This chain links TRBV6-6 with TRBJ1-3; D is perhaps TRBD1 (6 bases). CDR1 and CDR2 (germline): MNHNY, SVGAGI (reference sequence). This CDR3 region has 16 residues. Trimming pared 6 bases from V and 4 bases from J, leaving 19 bases between. The CDR3 loop reads CASSRGGLPPGNTIYF. CDR3 DNA: TGTGCCAGCAGCCGAGGGGGGTTACCTCCGGGAAACACCATATATTTT.

The chain carries TRBV11-2 and TRBJ1-3; 11 bases fit TRBD1. Per germline, CDR1 SGHAT and CDR2 FQNNGV. The CDR3 length is 15 residues. V trimming: 5 bases; J trimming: 4 bases; junction bases outside the gene matches: 4. The CDR3 DNA reads TGTGCCAGCAGCCCCGGACAGGGGGCAGGAAACACCATATATTTT. Amino acid sequence: CASSPGQGAGNTIYF.

J is TRBJ1-2 and V is TRBV7-2, with a possible D match to TRBD1 (5 bases). This CDR3 is built from 14 residues. V was trimmed by 2 bases and J by 8 bases, leaving 15 bases between them. The germline V gene encodes CDR1 SGHTA and CDR2 FQGNSA. The CDR3 nucleotides are TGTGCCAGCAGCTTAACTCAGGGTGTTGTCGGCTACACCTTC. Amino acid sequence: CASSLTQGVVGYTF.

The rearrangement joins TRBV24-1 to TRBJ2-1, with 11 bases aligning to TRBD1. The V gene end was trimmed by 3 bases and the J gene end by 2 bases; junction bases not matched to a gene: 2. There are 16 residues in the CDR3. Germline CDR1 and CDR2: KGHDR and SFDVKD. The CDR3 protein is CATSDRDRGTYNEQFF. CDR3 nucleotides: TGTGCCACCAGTGATCGGGACAGGGGGACCTACAATGAGCAGTTCTTC.

The J gene is TRBJ1-6, the V gene TRBV6-2 or TRBV6-3; 8 bases align to TRBD1. Germline CDR1 MNHEY, CDR2 SVGEGT. J gave up 9 bases and V 6 bases, and 10 bases lay outside the gene matches. CDR3 length: 15 amino acids. CDR3 bases: TGTGCCAGCAGCACCAGACAGGGGAGGGCTTCACCCCTCCACTTT. As protein: CASSTRQGRASPLHF.

The chain combines TRBV6-5 with TRBJ2-7; the match to TRBD1 covers 8 bases. V shed 4 bases and J 2 bases; nucleotides not matched to a gene: 4. CDR3 size: 14 residues. Germline loops: CDR1 MNHEY, CDR2 SVGAGI. CDR3 DNA sequence: TGTGCCAGCAGTTCGGACAGGGCCCCCTACGAGCAGTACTTC. It specifies CASSSDRAPYEQYF.

The chain carries TRBV11-3 and TRBJ2-3; 12 positions agree with TRBD2. V lost 3 bases, J lost 4 bases, and 2 bases stayed unmatched. The CDR3 is made up of 15 amino acids. Germline V gene sequence: CDR1 SGHNT, CDR2 YENEEA. CDR3 region: CASSLGLAGADTQYF. The CDR3 DNA follows: TGTGCCAGCAGCTTGGGACTAGCGGGCGCAGATACGCAGTATTTT.

The J gene is TRBJ1-4, the V gene TRBV5-1; 8 bases map to TRBD1. Germline assignment: CDR1 SGHRS and CDR2 YFSETQ. The V and J ends lost 1 base and 5 bases, in that order; junction bases with no gene match: 10. The CDR3 is 17 residues long. The CDR3 loop reads CASSLRPQGASNEKLFF. The CDR3 DNA follows: TGCGCCAGCAGCTTGCGACCCCAGGGGGCATCGAATGAAAAACTGTTTTTT.

J is TRBJ1-4 and V is TRBV6-5; D gene unclear. Trimming left V 3 bases short and J 4 bases short, with 15 bases between. CDR1 is MNHEY, CDR2 SVGAGI, per germline. This CDR3 has 16 amino acids. This chain's CDR3 is CASSYGFLGGNEKLFF. DNA of the CDR3: TGTGCCAGCAGTTATGGGTTCTTAGGCGGTAATGAAAAACTGTTTTTT.

J is TRBJ2-7 and V is TRBV12-3 or TRBV12-4; 7 nucleotides agree with TRBD1. This CDR3 has 13 residues. V dropped 6 bases and J dropped 4; count of bases not matched to a gene: 6. In DNA form, the CDR3 reads TGTGCCAGCAGAAGACAGGGCGGGTACGAGCAGTACTTC. Its protein is CASRRQGGYEQYF.

CDR3 residues: CASSYSKQGPGGYTF. The CDR3 DNA follows: TGTGCCAGCAGTTACTCGAAACAGGGTCCGGGTGGCTACACCTTC. This chain links TRBV6-5 with TRBJ1-2; the D gene is possibly TRBD1 (6 bases). CDR3 length equals 15 residues. Germline-derived CDR1 and CDR2 are MNHEY and SVGAGI. V gave up 0 bases and J gave up 7 bases, with 15 bases separating them.